This T cell receptor (beta chain) stems from a study of blood T cell repertoires in COVID-19. In the original processing: From reference gene primer amplification, estimates of nucleated cell counts were derived. Libraries were prepared by immunoSEQ multiplex PCR; TCRdb keeps only in-frame clonotypes and omits some of them. That table supplies the V and J calls and clone size; D and trimming were determined from the DNA. The repertoire has hundreds of thousands of clones, around nine tenths of them found once; the top ten carry roughly 8%. Trimming took off 5 bases at V and 2 bases at J, with 13 bases between the two ends. This CDR3 has 14 residues. The germline V gene has CDR1 MNHEY and CDR2 SVGAGI. A Seattle source enrolled patients during active infection and followed them longitudinally.

This sequence originates from a woman between 50 and 59 years old with COVID-19, enrolled during active disease. The specimen was peripheral blood. This chain joins TRBV6-5 and TRBJ2-7; TRBD2 might be the D (5 bases). CDR3 DNA sequence: TGTGCCAGCAGTCGAGGGAGCCTCGCCTACGAGCAGTACTTC. Encoded protein: CASSRGSLAYEQYF.